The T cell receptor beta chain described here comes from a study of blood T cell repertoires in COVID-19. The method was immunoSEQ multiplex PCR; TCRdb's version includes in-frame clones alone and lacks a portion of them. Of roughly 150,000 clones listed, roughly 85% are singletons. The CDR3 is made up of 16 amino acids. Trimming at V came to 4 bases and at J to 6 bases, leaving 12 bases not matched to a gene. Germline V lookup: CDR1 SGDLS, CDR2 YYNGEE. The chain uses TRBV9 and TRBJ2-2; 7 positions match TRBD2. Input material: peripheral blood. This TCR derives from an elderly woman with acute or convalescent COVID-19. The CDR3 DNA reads TGTGCCAGCAGCCCCCCGGGGAGGGGAGTGGCCGGGGAGCTGTTTTTT. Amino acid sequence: CASSPPGRGVAGELFF.